This T cell receptor (beta chain) was recorded in a study of cytomegalovirus exposure and HLA in healthy donors. Study conclusions and caveats: A later analysis linked a missense variant in DCLRE1C to the trimming of TCR beta V and J genes. Researchers had no immune exposure information except CMV serostatus available. It was approximately 150 TCR beta chains that were listed as cytomegalovirus-associated.

Trimming removed 11 bases from V and 2 bases from J; junction bases left unmatched: 3. CDR3 length: 12 residues. Germline V gives CDR1 LNHDA, CDR2 SQIVND (reference sequence). About this clone: Its target is not known.

60 Vbeta and 13 Jbeta primers were used in PCR. Clones were sequenced by immunoSEQ multiplex PCR, and TCRdb holds only the in-frame ones, with some missing. The sample includes about 200,000 clones, 82% of them seen just once. Material: PBMCs. This clonotype originated in a man aged 35-49 years in good health and CMV-seropositive. V and J are TRBV19 and TRBJ2-7; 10 nucleotides match TRBD1. CDR3 nucleotides: TGTGCCGCCGGGACAGGGGCCTACGAGCAGTACTTC. It specifies CAAGTGAYEQYF.